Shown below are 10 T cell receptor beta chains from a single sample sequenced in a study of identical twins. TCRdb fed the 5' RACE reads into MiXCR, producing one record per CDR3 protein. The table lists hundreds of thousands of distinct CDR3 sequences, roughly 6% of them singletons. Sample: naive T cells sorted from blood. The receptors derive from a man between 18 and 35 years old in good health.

As DNA, the CDR3 is TGTGCCAGCAGCTTGTTTGCGGGTGGAGCTGGGGCCAACGTCCTGACTTTC. Protein sequence: CASSLFAGGAGANVLTF. J is TRBJ2-6 and V is TRBV5-8; a possible D gene is TRBD2 (5 bases). Trimming cost V 1 base and J 2 bases, with 13 bases left between them. CDR1 is SGHTS and CDR2 is YDEGEE in the germline V gene. This CDR3 comprises 17 residues.

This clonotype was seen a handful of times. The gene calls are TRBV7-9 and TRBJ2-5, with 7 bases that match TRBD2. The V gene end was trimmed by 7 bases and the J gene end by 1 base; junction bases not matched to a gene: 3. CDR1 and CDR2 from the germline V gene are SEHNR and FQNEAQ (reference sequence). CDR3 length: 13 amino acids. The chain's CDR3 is CASNGGSQETQYF. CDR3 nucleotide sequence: TGTGCCAGCAACGGGGGGAGCCAAGAGACCCAGTACTTC.

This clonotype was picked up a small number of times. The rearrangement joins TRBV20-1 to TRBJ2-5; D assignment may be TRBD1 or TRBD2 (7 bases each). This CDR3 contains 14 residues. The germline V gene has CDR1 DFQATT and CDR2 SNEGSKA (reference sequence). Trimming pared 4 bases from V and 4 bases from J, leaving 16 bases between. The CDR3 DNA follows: TGCAGTGCTAATATTCCCAGGGGGGGAGAGACCCAGTACTTC. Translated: CSANIPRGGETQYF.

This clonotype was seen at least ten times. This CDR3 reads CSARGGASYNEQFF. CDR3 sequence (DNA): TGCAGTGCTAGGGGGGGGGCCTCCTACAATGAGCAGTTCTTC. The chain links TRBV20-1 to TRBJ2-1, with a tentative D call TRBD2 (7 bases). V lost 3 bases, J lost 0 bases, and 9 bases lay in between. The CDR3 contains 14 residues. CDR1 is DFQATT and CDR2 is SNEGSKA in the germline V gene (reference sequence).

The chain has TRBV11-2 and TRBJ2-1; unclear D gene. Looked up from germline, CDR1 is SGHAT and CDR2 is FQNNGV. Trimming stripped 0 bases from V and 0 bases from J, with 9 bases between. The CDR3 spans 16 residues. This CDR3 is CASSLEPARSYNEQFF. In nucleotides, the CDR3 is TGTGCCAGCAGCTTAGAACCGGCACGCTCCTACAATGAGCAGTTCTTC.

The CDR3 DNA sequence: TGTGCCAGCAGCGTAAGGTGGGAGGGAGACAATGAGCAGTTCTTC. Its translation is CASSVRWEGDNEQFF. The rearrangement joins TRBV9 to TRBJ2-1; 7 bases map to TRBD2. V trimming: 1 base; J trimming: 5 bases; junction bases outside the gene matches: 6. The germline V gene encodes CDR1 SGDLS and CDR2 YYNGEE. CDR3 length: 15 residues.

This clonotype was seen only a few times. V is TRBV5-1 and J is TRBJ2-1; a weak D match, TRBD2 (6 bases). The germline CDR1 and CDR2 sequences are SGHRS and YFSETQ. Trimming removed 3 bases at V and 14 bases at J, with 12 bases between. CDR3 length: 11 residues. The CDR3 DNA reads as TGCGCCAGCAGCTCCCAGAGGAGGGAGTTCTTC. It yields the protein CASSSQRREFF.

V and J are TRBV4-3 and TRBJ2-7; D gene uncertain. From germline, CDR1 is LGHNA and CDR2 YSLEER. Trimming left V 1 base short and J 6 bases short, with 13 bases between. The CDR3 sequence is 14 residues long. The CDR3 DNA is TGCGCCAGCAGCCAAGCTGGACGCTCACGCGAGCAGTACTTC. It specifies CASSQAGRSREQYF.

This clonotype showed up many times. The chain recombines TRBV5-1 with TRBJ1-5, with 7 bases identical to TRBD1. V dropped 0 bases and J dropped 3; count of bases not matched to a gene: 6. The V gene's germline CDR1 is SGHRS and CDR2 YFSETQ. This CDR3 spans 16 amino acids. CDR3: CASSLGEGAVNQPQHF. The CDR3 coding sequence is TGCGCCAGCAGCTTGGGTGAGGGGGCGGTCAATCAGCCCCAGCATTTT.

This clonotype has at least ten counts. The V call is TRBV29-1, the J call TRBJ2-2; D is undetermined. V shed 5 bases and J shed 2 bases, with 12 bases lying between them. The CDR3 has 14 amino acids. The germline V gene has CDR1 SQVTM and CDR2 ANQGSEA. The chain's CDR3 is CSVNLQANTGELFF. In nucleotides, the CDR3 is TGCAGCGTTAATCTCCAGGCTAACACCGGGGAGCTGTTTTTT.